The clone carrying this T cell receptor beta chain was recorded at least ten times. As yet, its antigen is unknown. This sample is part of a study of tumor and adjacent non-tumor tissue in lung cancer. Notes on the study in general: Patients with more diverse tumor TCRs had worse survival. Normal lung showed higher cumulative top 100 clone frequency than tumor. TCR diversity was significantly greater in tumor than normal lung tissue.

Three rounds of nested PCR, following a modified ARM-PCR protocol, produced the TCRbeta library. One entry per CDR3 protein, called by TCRdb with MiXCR from the multiplex PCR reads. The sample comprises 50,000 to 70,000 distinct CDR3 sequences, around 61% of which are singletons, and less than 40% rests with the top ten. RNA was extracted from bulk tissue without any cell sorting. The normal lung tissue was taken more than 3 cm from the tumor edge. Between August and November 2014, newly diagnosed, chemotherapy-naive lung cancer patients underwent thoracic surgery in China. The receptor was derived from a man between 65 and 79 years old with non-small cell lung cancer. Sequenced input: distant non-tumor lung tissue.

The CDR3 DNA sequence: TGCGCCAGCAGCCAGAGGGGGTTCCTGGGAAACACCATATATTTT. This encodes CASSQRGFLGNTIYF. The chain has TRBV4-1 and TRBJ1-3; D is perhaps TRBD1 (6 bases). CDR3 length: 15 amino acids. With 3 bases removed from V and 4 bases from J, the gap between germline ends came to 13 bases. Per the germline V gene, CDR1 is MGHRA and CDR2 is YSYEKL.